The rows below give T cell receptor beta chains drawn from one sample of a study of tumor and adjacent non-tumor tissue in lung cancer. A single record per CDR3 protein comes from TCRdb applying MiXCR to the multiplex PCR reads. The sample records roughly 69,000 distinct CDR3 sequences, roughly three quarters being singletons. Sequencing input: distant non-tumor lung tissue. Receptors originate from a man in his 60s with non-small cell lung cancer. Each CDR3 is given with its conserved first and last residue. The D gene is left open where the match is weak. The size field is filled for only some rows; it gives once, few, many or a size class.

>NA|TRBJ2-7|TRBV6-5|TRBD1
CASSRTGLSYEQYF
TGTGCCAGCAGTCGGACAGGACTCTCCTATGAGCAGTACTTC
>NA|TRBJ1-1|TRBV29-1|NA
CSVRQGWVMDTEAFF
TGCAGCGTAAGGCAGGGATGGGTAATGGACACTGAAGCTTTCTTT
>many|TRBJ2-1|TRBV5-1|NA
CASSLRAGSSNEQFF
TGCGCCAGCAGCTTGCGTGCGGGGTCCTCCAATGAGCAGTTCTTC
>once|TRBJ2-1|TRBV29-1|NA
CSAPGTLDDEQFF
TGCAGCGCGCCCGGGACGTTGGATGATGAGCAGTTTTTC
>NA|TRBJ1-1|TRBV11-2|NA
CANSLKDTEAFF
TGTGCCAACAGCTTAAAGGACACTGAAGCTTTCTTT
>NA|TRBJ1-2|TRBV4-1|NA
CASTSSSGGGTDYGYTF
TGCGCCAGCACATCCTCATCCGGAGGAGGGACGGACTATGGCTACACCTTC
>NA|TRBJ1-6|TRBV10-2|NA
CANRAGGGMNSTLHF
TGCGCCAACAGGGCCGGCGGAGGGATGAATTCAACCCTCCACTTT
>few|TRBJ2-1|TRBV9|NA
CASSASESLGNEQFF
TGTGCCAGCAGCGCTAGCGAGAGCTTAGGCAATGAGCAGTTCTTC
>NA|TRBJ2-7|TRBV10-2|NA
CASGEWDIAVKNSYEQYF
TGCGCCAGCGGTGAGTGGGATATAGCGGTCAAAAACTCCTACGAGCAGTACTTC
>NA|TRBJ1-1|TRBV11-3|NA
CVSPLRGPTEAFF
TGTGTCAGCCCCCTACGGGGACCAACTGAAGCTTTCTTT
>NA|TRBJ2-3|TRBV5-5|NA
CASSRRGEPPETQYF
TGTGCCAGCAGCCGGCGGGGAGAGCCGCCAGAAACGCAGTATTTT
>few|TRBJ2-2|TRBV24-1|NA
CATSLGGLKTGELFF
TGTGCCACCAGTTTAGGCGGCTTGAAGACCGGGGAGCTGTTTTTT
>NA|TRBJ2-7|TRBV29-1|NA
CTVEYSGDEQYF
TGCACAGTTGAGTACAGTGGGGACGAGCAGTACTTC
>NA|TRBJ2-7|TRBV4-1|TRBD2
CASSQNLLLRGLDHEQCF
TGCGCCAGCAGCCAAAACCTACTCCTACGGGGACTAGACCACGAGCAGTGCTTC
>once|TRBJ2-5|TRBV6-1|NA
CASTFRRETHYF
TGTGCCAGCACCTTCCGTCGGGAGACCCACTACTTC
>NA|TRBJ2-2|TRBV11-2|NA
CISSLVPSSGELFF
TGTATCAGCAGCTTAGTCCCATCCTCCGGGGAGCTGTTTTTT
>NA|TRBJ2-1|TRBV4-1|NA
CASSVPSGPYNEQFF
TGCGCCAGCAGCGTCCCTAGTGGGCCCTACAATGAGCAGTTCTTC
>NA|TRBJ2-6|TRBV10-3|TRBD2
CAISEHGSNGRDSGANALTF
TGTGCCATCAGTGAACATGGGTCTAACGGGAGGGACTCTGGGGCCAACGCCCTGACTTTC
>few|TRBJ2-5|TRBV5-6|NA
CASSQDTQEVQYF
TGTGCCAGCAGCCAGGACACCCAAGAGGTCCAGTACTTC
>once|TRBJ1-5|TRBV28|NA
CASSSSGQPQHF
TGTGCCAGCAGTTCCTCCGGTCAACCCCAGCATTTT
>NA|TRBJ2-1|TRBV10-3|TRBD2
CAINAGVAGEQLF
TGTGCTATCAATGCGGGAGTGGCGGGCGAGCAGTTATTC
>NA|TRBJ2-3|TRBV10-3|NA
CAISETGYTQYF
TGCGCCATCAGTGAGACGGGGTATACGCAGTATTTT
>NA|TRBJ1-2|TRBV12-3/TRBV12-4|TRBD1
CASLDRGRDYDYTF
TGTGCCAGCCTCGACAGGGGGCGAGACTATGACTACACTTTC
>once|TRBJ2-7|TRBV7-8|NA
CPSSTRLDYEQYF
TGTCCCAGCAGTACAAGACTAGACTACGAGCAGTACTTC
>NA|TRBJ2-5|TRBV7-9|NA
CASSPSGGQQAIKTQYF
TGTGCCAGCAGCCCTTCGGGGGGACAACAAGCGATAAAGACCCAGTACTTC
>few|TRBJ2-1|TRBV29-1|NA
CSVDTSSSYYEQFF
TGCAGCGTTGATACCAGTAGCTCCTACTATGAGCAGTTCTTC
>once|TRBJ2-5|TRBV29-1|NA
CSVEKGVQETKYF
TGCAGCGTCGAAAAAGGTGTACAAGAGACCAAGTACTTC
>many|TRBJ2-1|TRBV5-4|NA
CASSLAPTETEQFF
TGTGCCAGCAGCCTGGCCCCGACCGAGACTGAGCAGTTCTTC
>NA|TRBJ1-1|TRBV6-5|NA
CASSYGGQVSTEPFF
TGTGCCAGCAGTTACGGCGGTCAGGTATCCACTGAACCTTTCTTC
>NA|TRBJ2-1|TRBV10-3|NA
CAISVGLYNEQFF
TGTGCCATCAGTGTCGGACTCTACAATGAGCAGTTCTTC
>few|TRBJ2-1|TRBV12-3/TRBV12-4|NA
CASSRSYNEQFF
TGTGCCAGCAGTCGCTCCTACAATGAGCAGTTCTTC
>NA|TRBJ2-3|TRBV7-8|NA
CASSSYSREEGTDTQYF
TGTGCCAGCAGCTCGTATTCCCGGGAAGAAGGCACAGATACGCAGTATTTT
>NA|TRBJ2-7|TRBV6-1|NA
CASSVASYKQYF
TGTGCCAGCAGTGTCGCCAGCTACAAGCAGTACTTC
>NA|TRBJ1-1|TRBV5-4|TRBD1
CASSWQARQGKGNIEAFF
TGTGCCAGTAGCTGGCAGGCCAGACAGGGTAAGGGGAACATCGAAGCTTTCTTT
>NA|TRBJ2-1|TRBV11-2|NA
CTSCLEFGRHEQFF
TGTACCAGCTGCTTAGAATTCGGGAGACATGAGCAGTTCTTC
>NA|TRBJ1-3|TRBV4-2|NA
CASSQDWDPGNATYF
TGTGCCAGCAGCCAAGATTGGGACCCTGGAAACGCCACATATTTT